These 22 T cell receptor beta chains share one sample of origin, sequenced in a study of T cell repertoires in cytomegalovirus infection. Each CDR3 protein is one row after TCRdb ran MiXCR on the reads. The table has about 160,000 distinct CDR3 sequences, roughly 20% seen once. What these receptors recognize is not known. The sample was CD8+ T cells from cultured PBMCs, taken from culture after CMV antigen stimulation. The origin of the receptors is a human donor in good health (CMV status not recorded). Some clones in this sample may be carry-over from other donors' samples.

This clonotype has more than one count but fewer than ten. The rearrangement uses TRBV29-1 and TRBJ1-2; no clear D. CDR3 length: 11 residues. Germline loops: CDR1 SQVTM, CDR2 ANQGSEA. The V gene lost 4 bases and the J gene lost 6 bases, with 9 bases spanning the gap. CDR3 residues: CSVVSRNGYTF. CDR3 sequence (DNA): TGCAGCGTTGTCTCAAGGAATGGCTACACCTTC.

This clonotype was counted only a few times. The chain links TRBV9 to TRBJ1-4; D remains unclear. This CDR3 is built from 14 residues. From germline, CDR1 is SGDLS and CDR2 YYNGEE. Trimming removed 3 bases at V and 1 base at J, with 7 bases between. CDR3 bases: TGTGCCAGCAGCGCACGAGGAACTAATGAAAAACTGTTTTTT. It translates to CASSARGTNEKLFF.

This clonotype is a singleton in its sample. The junction differs from germline at one of its ends, possibly a read error. The rearrangement joins TRBV20-1 to TRBJ2-1; D not certain. The CDR3 length is 15 residues. Germline assignment: CDR1 DFQATT and CDR2 SNEGSKA (reference sequence). The CDR3 region is CSARDPASFDNQQFF. The DNA of the CDR3 is TGCAGTGCTAGAGACCCAGCGTCCTTCGACAATCAGCAGTTCTTC.

The J gene is TRBJ2-7, the V gene TRBV7-3; unclear D gene. Germline assignment: CDR1 SGHTA and CDR2 FQGTGA. This CDR3 has 13 amino acids. Trimming removed 6 bases from V and 5 bases from J, with 14 bases in between. CDR3 sequence: CASSLRPTHEQYF. The CDR3 DNA reads TGTGCCAGCAGTCTCCGGCCCACCCACGAGCAGTACTTC.

The chain carries TRBV7-2 and TRBJ2-3; no clear D. This CDR3 contains 15 residues. The ends were cut back, 7 bases at V and 1 base at J, with 15 bases in the middle. Germline V gene sequence: CDR1 SGHTA, CDR2 FQGNSA. The DNA of the CDR3 is TGTGCCAGCAAAGAGACCCCCGGCGGCACAGATACGCAGTATTTT. Its protein product is CASKETPGGTDTQYF.

V and J are TRBV14 and TRBJ2-7; 10 bases agree with TRBD2. The germline CDR1 and CDR2 sequences are SGHDN and FVKESK. CDR3 length equals 15 residues. J was trimmed by 5 bases and V by 0 bases; bases with no gene match: 4. The CDR3 protein is CASSQELAGSHEQYF. As DNA, the CDR3 is TGTGCCAGCAGCCAAGAACTAGCGGGAAGCCACGAGCAGTACTTC.

This chain uses TRBV6-2 or TRBV6-3 with TRBJ1-5; 9 bases are shared with TRBD1. CDR1 is MNHEY, CDR2 SVGEGT, per germline. The V and J ends lost 0 bases and 11 bases, in that order; junction bases with no gene match: 11. CDR3 length equals 16 residues. CDR3 nucleotides: TGTGCCAGCAGTTACTCGAGGGACAGGGCCACACGGGCCCAGCATTTT. It encodes CASSYSRDRATRAQHF.

The chain couples TRBV7-9 to TRBJ1-1; TRBD1 might be the D (6 bases). V was cut by 3 bases and J by 6 bases, with 14 bases left in between. This CDR3 is built from 14 residues. Germline-derived CDR1 and CDR2 are SEHNR and FQNEAQ (reference sequence). The CDR3 protein is CASSLGQGKAEAFF. DNA of the CDR3: TGTGCCAGCAGCTTGGGTCAGGGGAAAGCTGAAGCTTTCTTT.

This clonotype was seen a handful of times. The chain combines TRBV7-9 with TRBJ2-7; D might be TRBD1 (6 bases). Per germline, CDR1 SEHNR and CDR2 FQNEAQ (reference sequence). The CDR3 spans 15 residues. V was shortened by 5 bases and J by 2 bases, with 16 bases between the two germline ends. CDR3 bases: TGTGCCAGCAGCCATAGTGGGCAGGGGACCTACGAGCAGTACTTC. As protein: CASSHSGQGTYEQYF.

V is TRBV6-2 or TRBV6-3 and J is TRBJ2-7, with TRBD1 matching over 8 bases. In germline, CDR1 is MNHEY, CDR2 SVGEGT. After removal of 8 bases from V and 5 bases from J, the junction contained 8 bases not matched to a gene. The CDR3 totals 13 residues. The CDR3 nucleotides are TGTGCCAGCGAGGCAGGGGGCTATCACGAGCAGTACTTC. Translation gives CASEAGGYHEQYF.

This sequence joins TRBV7-9 and TRBJ2-7; possibly TRBD1 or TRBD2 for D (5 bases each). Deletions cut 7 bases from V and 0 bases from J, with 16 bases between. Germline CDR1 SEHNR, CDR2 FQNEAQ (reference sequence). The CDR3 is 15 amino acids. In nucleotides, the CDR3 is TGTGCCAGCAACGATGGGGGTTACGGCTCCTACGAGCAGTACTTC. Translation: CASNDGGYGSYEQYF.

This clonotype was counted only a few times. The V gene is TRBV7-3, the J gene TRBJ2-1, with 11 nucleotides matching TRBD2. V lost 5 bases to trimming and J lost 7 bases; unmatched junction nucleotides: 7. Germline values: CDR1 SGHTA, CDR2 FQGTGA. CDR3 length: 15 residues. The CDR3: CASSISGGALNEQFF. The DNA for the CDR3 is TGTGCCAGCAGCATTAGCGGGGGGGCCTTAAATGAGCAGTTCTTC.

This clonotype has a handful of counts. The genes are TRBV11-2 and TRBJ1-1; D remains unclear. CDR3 length: 14 amino acids. Trimming left V 2 bases short and J 4 bases short, with 11 bases between. The germline V gene has CDR1 SGHAT and CDR2 FQNNGV. The CDR3 region is CASSLRRAGTEAFF. DNA for the CDR3: TGTGCCAGCAGCTTAAGAAGGGCGGGCACTGAAGCTTTCTTT.

This chain links TRBV7-9 with TRBJ1-5, with D tentatively TRBD1 (5 bases). Germline-derived CDR1 and CDR2 are SEHNR and FQNEAQ (reference sequence). Trimming stripped 5 bases from V and 7 bases from J, with 21 bases between. The CDR3 has 16 amino acids. CDR3 protein: CASSTDSQDPSQPQHF. Here the CDR3 DNA reads TGTGCCAGCAGCACTGACTCACAGGACCCATCCCAGCCCCAGCATTTT.

The rearrangement joins TRBV12-3 or TRBV12-4 to TRBJ2-5; 10 positions agree with TRBD2. The CDR3 is 21 residues long. The V segment lost 2 bases and the J segment 2 bases; nucleotides outside the gene matches: 20. The CDR3 protein is CASSLSPRLAGRPPDQETQYF. The CDR3, as DNA: TGTGCCAGCAGTTTATCCCCTCGACTAGCGGGCCGGCCGCCGGATCAAGAGACCCAGTACTTC.

This clonotype was found a few times. The CDR3 nucleotides are TGTGCCAGCAGCCCCTGGACTAGCGGGGGGCCTTCCCAAGAGACCCAGTACTTC. This encodes CASSPWTSGGPSQETQYF. This chain links TRBV7-2 with TRBJ2-5, with 14 positions matching TRBD2. The CDR3 extends over 18 amino acids. V dropped 5 bases and J dropped 1; count of bases not matched to a gene: 9. Germline V gene lookup returns CDR1 SGHTA and CDR2 FQGNSA.

This clonotype came up a few times. This sequence joins TRBV19 and TRBJ1-1; no definite D call. With 9 bases removed from V and 3 bases from J, the gap between germline ends came to 20 bases. Looked up from germline, CDR1 is LNHDA and CDR2 is SQIVND (reference sequence). The CDR3 totals 15 residues. The CDR3 protein is CASQQAVARYTEAFF. CDR3 DNA: TGTGCCAGCCAACAAGCGGTGGCGCGGTACACTGAAGCTTTCTTT. Together with reference TRBV19 and TRBJ1-1, the CDR3 gives the full variable domain: DGGITQSPKYLFRKEGQNVTLSCEQNLNHDAMYWYRQDPGQGLRLIYYSQIVNDFQKGDIAEGYSVSREKKESFPLTVTSAQKNPTAFYLCASQQAVARYTEAFFGQGTRLTVV.

The chain has TRBV7-6 and TRBJ1-1, with D maybe TRBD1 (6 bases). V dropped 5 bases and J dropped 5 bases, with 9 bases sitting between them. Germline-derived CDR1 and CDR2 are SGHVS and FNYEAQ. The CDR3 sequence is 12 residues long. This CDR3 reads CASSGGGTEAFF. CDR3 nucleotide sequence: TGTGCCAGCAGCGGAGGGGGGACTGAAGCTTTCTTT.

The table lists this clonotype with a few counts. The CDR3 sequence: CANRDRDNIYGYTF. The CDR3 DNA follows: TGTGCCAACCGGGACAGGGACAACATCTATGGCTACACCTTC. The genes are TRBV6-1 and TRBJ1-2; 9 positions agree with TRBD1. The germline V gene has CDR1 MNHNS and CDR2 SASEGT. This CDR3 contains 14 residues. After removal of 10 bases from V and 4 bases from J, the junction contained 10 bases not matched to a gene.

This clonotype was picked up a small number of times. The chain has TRBV7-9 and TRBJ2-3; TRBD1 agrees at 10 bases. There are 15 residues in the CDR3. V dropped 5 bases and J dropped 6; count of bases not matched to a gene: 8. Germline V gene lookup returns CDR1 SEHNR and CDR2 FQNEAQ (reference sequence). The CDR3 nucleotides read TGTGCCAGCAGCAAGAGGGACAGGGGATGGGATACGCAGTATTTT. Its translation: CASSKRDRGWDTQYF.

The chain is built from TRBV7-8 and TRBJ1-5, with TRBD1 as a possible D gene (5 bases). The CDR3 has 15 residues. Trimming stripped 5 bases from V and 3 bases from J, with 14 bases between. The germline CDR1 and CDR2 sequences are SGHVS and FQNEAQ. CDR3 region: CASSLFPTDNQPQHF. CDR3 sequence (DNA): TGTGCCAGCAGCCTGTTCCCGACAGACAATCAGCCCCAGCATTTT. Looking up the rest from reference TRBV7-8 and TRBJ1-5 gives the full variable domain: GAGVSQSPRYKVAKRGQDVALRCDPISGHVSLFWYQQALGQGPEFLTYFQNEAQLDKSGLPSDRFFAERPEGSVSTLKIQRTQQEDSAVYLCASSLFPTDNQPQHFGDGTRLSIL.

The chain recombines TRBV7-2 with TRBJ2-7; 10 bases fit TRBD2. The length of the CDR3 is 16 residues. Looked up from germline, CDR1 is SGHTA and CDR2 is FQGNSA. The V and J ends lost 3 bases and 2 bases, in that order; junction bases with no gene match: 7. The CDR3 DNA is TGTGCCAGCAGCTTTGGAGCGGGAGGGAGGGCCTACGAGCAGTACTTC. Translated, it gives CASSFGAGGRAYEQYF.